This TCR beta chain is drawn from a study of regulatory T cells in long-lasting Graves disease. For TCR beta, libraries came from iRepertoire HTBI primers and Arm-PCR of CDR3 regions. TCRdb itself ran the multiplex PCR reads through MiXCR, one entry per CDR3 protein. The data contain fewer than 400,000 distinct CDR3 sequences, around 21% of them singletons. A note on this clonotype: Its cognate antigen is unknown.

V lost 0 bases and J lost 4, with 12 bases in between. The length of the CDR3 is 15 residues. Per germline, CDR1 LNHNV and CDR2 YYDKDF (reference sequence). Study results and limitations: The researchers studied only peripheral blood, not thyroid tissue. The number of shared public clonotypes was higher in persistent patients (2,741) than new patients (more than 850). Accuracy was perhaps lowered by the small sample size.

This sample's time point: persistent/refractory GD, antithyroid drugs over 5 years with positive TRAb. The TCR library was made from RNA that had been extracted from PBMCs in TRIzol. The sample was peripheral blood mononuclear cells (PBMCs), taken when the disease was refractory, from a patient treated with antithyroid drugs. The receptor was isolated from a female donor with Graves disease. This chain connects TRBV15 to TRBJ2-5; possible D gene TRBD2, 5 bases. CDR3 residues: CATSRDGAAGETQYF. The CDR3 DNA reads TGTGCCACCAGCAGAGATGGAGCGGCGGGAGAGACCCAGTACTTC.